The 14 T cell receptor beta chains in this list originate from one sample, sequenced in a study of T cell responses to AZD1222 COVID-19 vaccine. Only in-frame clones appear in the TCRdb table, and some are missing; sequencing was by immunoSEQ multiplex PCR. Among roughly 69,000 clones listed, roughly 80% were seen once. Material: peripheral blood, obtained 28 days after the second AZD1222 dose. The receptors here all came from an adult who received the AZD1222 COVID-19 vaccine.

This clone was seen a handful of times. In the same sample, other DNA sequences code for this CDR3. The chain employs TRBV11-3 and TRBJ1-1; D unresolved. The germline V gene encodes CDR1 SGHNT and CDR2 YENEEA. Trimming cost V 0 bases and J 2 bases, with 4 bases left between them. This CDR3 comprises 13 residues. The CDR3 bases are TGTGCCAGCAGCTTAGAGGGAAACACTGAAGCTTTCTTT. Protein sequence: CASSLEGNTEAFF.

This clone was found a few times. The rearrangement links TRBV5-1 to TRBJ1-1, with D perhaps TRBD1 (5 bases). This CDR3 is built from 15 residues. Between the trimmed V and J ends, which lost 2 bases and 3 bases, there was a span of 14 bases. The germline V gene encodes CDR1 SGHRS and CDR2 YFSETQ. The CDR3 bases are TGCGCCAGCAGCTTTAATCAGGGTGGGGACACTGAAGCTTTCTTT. Its translation is CASSFNQGGDTEAFF. Complete variable domain (other parts from reference TRBV5-1 and TRBJ1-1): KAGVTQTPRYLIKTRGQQVTLSCSPISGHRSVSWYQQTPGQGLQFLFEYFSETQRNKGNFPGRFSGRQFSNSRSEMNVSTLELGDSALYLCASSFNQGGDTEAFFGQGTRLTVV.

The DNA for the CDR3 is TGTGCCAGCAGCTTAAAACCGGGACTAGGCACAGATACGCAGTATTTT. The encoded protein is CASSLKPGLGTDTQYF. The V call is TRBV11-3, the J call TRBJ2-3, with TRBD2 identical over 8 bases. Germline V gene sequence: CDR1 SGHNT, CDR2 YENEEA. CDR3 length: 16 amino acids. V trimming: 2 bases; J trimming: 1 base; junction bases outside the gene matches: 5.

The rearrangement joins TRBV7-9 to TRBJ2-5; 10 bases are shared with TRBD2. This CDR3 is built from 16 residues. Germline-derived CDR1 and CDR2 are SEHNR and FQNEAQ (reference sequence). Trimming took 4 bases from V and 2 from J; bases not matched to a gene: 7. The CDR3 region has the DNA TGTGCCAGCAGCTCCGTAGCGGGGGGCGTACAAGAGACCCAGTACTTC. Translation: CASSSVAGGVQETQYF.

This clone was recorded only once. CDR3 sequence reads: CASSLGGANTGELFF. The CDR3 DNA reads TGTGCCAGCAGCTTAGGCGGGGCGAACACCGGGGAGCTGTTTTTT. The V call is TRBV7-2, the J call TRBJ2-2; perhaps TRBD2 as D (6 bases). The CDR3 has 15 amino acids. Germline V lookup: CDR1 SGHTA, CDR2 FQGNSA. V shed 1 base and J shed 0 bases, with 6 bases lying between them.

This chain connects TRBV10-3 to TRBJ1-6, with D maybe TRBD1 (6 bases). Per the germline V gene, CDR1 is ENHRY and CDR2 is SYGVKD. V lost 11 bases, J lost 9 bases, and 29 bases lay in between. The CDR3 extends over 17 amino acids. For the CDR3, the DNA is TGTGCCTCACACAGTGGGGGCCGGACGGGTGAAGGTTCACCCCTCCACTTT. This encodes CASHSGGRTGEGSPLHF.

The rearrangement links TRBV7-9 to TRBJ2-7; perhaps TRBD1 as D (6 bases). Deletions cut 0 bases from V and 6 bases from J, with 15 bases between. Germline CDR1 reads SEHNR; CDR2 reads FQNEAQ (reference sequence). The CDR3 runs to 15 residues. The CDR3 is CASSLALGADPEQYF. As DNA, the CDR3 is TGTGCCAGCAGCTTAGCTCTGGGGGCGGACCCCGAGCAGTACTTC.

J is TRBJ2-1 and V is TRBV6-5; 10 bases map to TRBD2. The CDR3 is made up of 15 amino acids. The germline gives CDR1 MNHEY, CDR2 SVGAGI. Losses at the gene ends were 3 bases for V and 5 bases for J; bases not matched to a gene: 4. Here the CDR3 reads CASSYVSGGDNEQFF. The CDR3 nucleotides read TGTGCCAGCAGTTATGTCAGCGGGGGGGACAATGAGCAGTTCTTC.

The J gene is TRBJ1-4, the V gene TRBV4-3, with 8 bases matching TRBD1. The CDR3 covers 20 residues. Looked up from germline, CDR1 is LGHNA and CDR2 is YSLEER. J was trimmed by 3 bases and V by 1 base; bases with no gene match: 16. This CDR3 is CASSQAHRFSIQGANEKLFF. Written as DNA, the CDR3 is TGCGCCAGCAGCCAAGCCCACAGATTCTCAATACAGGGGGCTAATGAAAAACTGTTTTTT.

This clone was detected only once. The V call is TRBV5-1, the J call TRBJ2-7; no reliable D call. V lost 0 bases to trimming and J lost 0 bases, with 7 bases between them. The germline gives CDR1 SGHRS, CDR2 YFSETQ. This CDR3 is 14 amino acids long. The CDR3 sequence: CASSLGTSSYEQYF. CDR3 DNA: TGCGCCAGCAGCTTGGGGACGAGCTCCTACGAGCAGTACTTC.

The chain couples TRBV6-6 to TRBJ1-2, with a possible D match to TRBD1 (5 bases). The CDR3 has 14 residues. The V end lost 10 bases, the J end lost 1 base, and 16 bases lay between the germline ends. CDR1 is MNHNY, CDR2 SVGAGI, per germline (reference sequence). The CDR3 DNA reads as TGTGCCACGGGACTCCAAGAGGGTAACTATGGCTACACCTTC. It yields the protein CATGLQEGNYGYTF.

This clone was detected only once. V is TRBV19 and J is TRBJ1-6; 10 bases are a match to TRBD1. V lost 5 bases, J lost 9 bases, and 7 bases stayed unmatched. Germline loops: CDR1 LNHDA, CDR2 SQIVND (reference sequence). The CDR3 covers 15 residues. In DNA form, the CDR3 reads TGTGCCAGTAGTTCTCGACAGGGGGCAGGTTCACCCCTCCACTTT. It translates to CASSSRQGAGSPLHF.

The chain links TRBV10-3 to TRBJ2-2; a possible D gene is TRBD2 (5 bases). V lost 10 bases and J 1 base, leaving 10 bases between the germline ends. This CDR3 is built from 13 residues. The germline gives CDR1 ENHRY, CDR2 SYGVKD. CDR3 amino acids: CATGLGNTGELFF. The CDR3 DNA is TGTGCCACCGGACTGGGGAACACCGGGGAGCTGTTTTTT.

This chain's CDR3 is CASSLGPDTEAFF. For the CDR3, the DNA is TGCGCCAGCAGCTTAGGTCCGGACACTGAAGCTTTCTTT. This chain connects TRBV5-1 to TRBJ1-1; unclear D gene. V lost 2 bases and J lost 3, with 8 bases in between. CDR3 length: 13 residues. Per the germline V gene, CDR1 is SGHRS and CDR2 is YFSETQ.